The following is a T cell receptor (beta chain) sequence with its context. Its cognate antigen is unknown. The junction differs from germline at one of its ends, possibly a read error. The CDR3 is 14 amino acids. One entry per CDR3 protein results from TCRdb running MiXCR on the reads. The table has about 770,000 distinct CDR3 sequences, 25% to 30% seen once. This sample is drawn from a study of T cell repertoires in cytomegalovirus infection. Study overall: A matching HLA type, together with CMV infection, was signaled by public TCR beta signatures.

The study, taken as a whole, reports: Clonotype analysis showed dominance of the ex vivo response by HLA-C-restricted CMV-specific TCR beta clonotypes.

This clonotype was sampled from a human donor in good health (CMV status not recorded). Some clones in this sample may be carry-over from other donors' samples. Material: cultured CD8+ T cells from PBMCs, obtained from culture after CMV antigen stimulation. V gene TRBV7-1 combines with J gene TRBJ1-2, with D possibly matching TRBD1 (6 bases). TRBV7-1 is treated as an ORF (open reading frame) with a function not yet certain. CDR3 loop: CVSSGGQTPYGYTF. CDR3 in DNA: TGTGTCAGCAGCGGCGGACAGACTCCCTATGGCTACACCTTC.